A single sample gave rise to the 17 T cell receptor beta chains below, sequenced in a study of shared clonotypes between healthy human individuals. Assay used: immunoSEQ multiplex PCR; TCRdb lists only in-frame clones, some missing. The repertoire includes some 2 million clones, 85% to 95% of them detected once, and 0.13% sits in the top ten. The sample consisted of naive CD4+ T cells sorted from blood. As for subset: CD45RA+ positively selected. The receptors were gathered from a man in his late teens or twenties in good health.

This clone has a single count. The chain links TRBV30 to TRBJ2-7; no clear D gene. Germline CDR1 and CDR2: GTSNPN and SVGIG (reference sequence). The V and J ends lost 4 bases and 2 bases respectively, with 15 bases between them. There are 14 residues in the CDR3. Here the CDR3 reads CAWTSEEIPYEQYF. In DNA, the CDR3 is TGTGCCTGGACCTCTGAGGAAATCCCCTACGAGCAGTACTTC.

This rearrangement joins TRBV5-8 to TRBJ1-5, with TRBD1 matching 7 bases. Germline loops: CDR1 SGHTS, CDR2 YDEGEE. The CDR3 spans 14 residues. The V segment lost 5 bases and the J segment 4 bases; nucleotides outside the gene matches: 6. CDR3 region: CASSHGRGNQPQHF. CDR3 nucleotides: TGTGCCAGCAGTCACGGCAGGGGGAATCAGCCCCAGCATTTT.

J is TRBJ1-2 and V is TRBV28; 10 nucleotides line up with TRBD1. CDR1 is MDHEN and CDR2 is SYDVKM in the germline V gene. Trimming cost V 7 bases and J 8 bases; bases outside gene matches: 10. The CDR3 has 14 amino acids. In DNA, the CDR3 is TGTGCCAGCACTTCCCCGGGACAGGGGCGGGGCTACACCTTC. Translation gives CASTSPGQGRGYTF.

The J gene is TRBJ2-6, the V gene TRBV19; 9 bases align to TRBD1. Germline V gene data show CDR1 as LNHDA and CDR2 as SQIVND (reference sequence). J lost 0 bases, V lost 5 bases, and 5 bases had no gene match. The CDR3 runs 17 residues. The CDR3 coding sequence is TGTGCCAGTAGTGATCCGGGACAGGGCTCTGGGGCCAACGTCCTGACTTTC. It translates to CASSDPGQGSGANVLTF.

This clone came up once. This chain connects TRBV11-2 to TRBJ2-3, with TRBD2 matching 7 bases. In germline, CDR1 is SGHAT, CDR2 FQNNGV. This CDR3 comprises 16 residues. J lost 0 bases, V lost 1 base, and 4 bases had no gene match. CDR3 loop: CASSLAGRGSTDTQYF. The CDR3 nucleotides read TGTGCCAGCAGCTTAGCGGGGAGGGGCAGCACAGATACGCAGTATTTT.

DNA of the CDR3: TGCGCCAGCAGTGAGGGGACAGTGGGGCATTACGAGCAGTACTTC. Translated: CASSEGTVGHYEQYF. The J gene is TRBJ2-7, the V gene TRBV10-1; 7 positions match TRBD1. The CDR3 length is 15 residues. From germline, CDR1 is WNHNN and CDR2 SYGVQD (reference sequence). V gave up 2 bases and J gave up 4 bases; unmatched junction bases: 8.

This clone appeared once. V usage is TRBV12-5 and J usage is TRBJ2-2; 14 bases fit TRBD2. This CDR3 comprises 18 residues. From germline, CDR1 is LGHNT and CDR2 FRNRAP. After removal of 1 base from V and 1 base from J, the junction contained 2 bases not matched to a gene. The CDR3 DNA is TGTGCTAGTGGTTTGGCGGGACTAGCGGGGGTGAACACCGGGGAGCTGTTTTTT. This encodes CASGLAGLAGVNTGELFF.

The rearrangement joins TRBV6-1 to TRBJ2-7; TRBD1 matches at 7 bases. With 10 bases clipped from V and 5 bases from J, the junction kept 11 bases outside the gene matches. The germline V gene has CDR1 MNHNS and CDR2 SASEGT. The CDR3 has 13 residues. The chain's CDR3 is CATETGIGNEQYF. DNA of the CDR3: TGTGCCACCGAGACAGGGATTGGGAACGAGCAGTACTTC.

The chain joins TRBV6-1 to TRBJ1-5; D perhaps matches TRBD1 (6 bases). CDR3 length: 12 amino acids. Trimming left V 6 bases short and J 5 bases short, with 8 bases between. The germline gives CDR1 MNHNS, CDR2 SASEGT. The CDR3 DNA reads as TGTGCCAGCAGGGACAGCTATCAGCCCCAGCATTTT. Encoded protein: CASRDSYQPQHF.

The chain employs TRBV11-3 and TRBJ1-1; tentatively, D is TRBD1 (5 bases). There are 13 residues in the CDR3. V was pared by 3 bases and J by 5 bases, with 10 bases between. The germline V gene encodes CDR1 SGHNT and CDR2 YENEEA. The CDR3 sequence is CASSFGGKTEAFF. The CDR3 DNA reads TGTGCCAGCAGCTTCGGGGGAAAAACTGAAGCTTTCTTT.

As regards this clone: Other nucleotide sequences from this sample produce the same CDR3. The V call is TRBV5-1, the J call TRBJ1-4; the D gene is possibly TRBD1 (6 bases). This CDR3 contains 14 residues. CDR1 is SGHRS and CDR2 is YFSETQ in the germline V gene. Between the trimmed V and J ends, which lost 4 bases and 8 bases, there was a span of 15 bases. The CDR3 DNA follows: TGCGCCAGCAGCCTCGGGGGCTTAGGGGAAAAACTGTTTTTT. Its translation is CASSLGGLGEKLFF.

The chain links TRBV5-1 to TRBJ1-2, with a tentative D call TRBD1 (5 bases). The germline gives CDR1 SGHRS, CDR2 YFSETQ. The CDR3 runs 15 residues. V was trimmed by 4 bases and J by 8 bases, leaving 21 bases between them. The CDR3 loop is CASSKDEGLWDGYTF. The DNA for the CDR3 is TGCGCCAGCAGCAAGGACGAGGGCTTGTGGGACGGCTACACCTTC.

The rearrangement uses TRBV6-6 and TRBJ1-3, with 10 bases fitting TRBD1. Looked up from germline, CDR1 is MNHNY and CDR2 is SVGAGI (reference sequence). This CDR3 comprises 15 residues. V trimming: 4 bases; J trimming: 4 bases; junction bases outside the gene matches: 4. CDR3 in DNA: TGTGCCAGCAGTTTCGACAGGGGGCAAGGAAACACCATATATTTT. This codes for CASSFDRGQGNTIYF.

V gene TRBV5-1 combines with J gene TRBJ2-7; the D gene is possibly TRBD2 (6 bases). The CDR3 runs to 18 residues. V gave up 4 bases and J gave up 0 bases, with 23 bases separating them. Germline CDR1 reads SGHRS; CDR2 reads YFSETQ. Here the CDR3 DNA reads TGCGCCAGCAGCGCCGCGCCCGCTTCGGGAGAGCGCTCCTACGAGCAGTACTTC. This encodes CASSAAPASGERSYEQYF.

Comment on this clone: Other DNA sequences in this specimen translate into the identical CDR3. The V and J genes are TRBV29-1 and TRBJ2-3; 8 nucleotides align to TRBD2. This CDR3 is 12 amino acids long. J gave up 1 base and V 6 bases, and 0 bases lay outside the gene matches. The germline CDR1 and CDR2 sequences are SQVTM and ANQGSEA. Here the CDR3 DNA reads TGCAGCGTCGGGGGGGGCACAGATACGCAGTATTTT. This sequence encodes CSVGGGTDTQYF.

The chain joins TRBV5-1 to TRBJ2-1, with TRBD2 matching over 11 bases. Germline values: CDR1 SGHRS, CDR2 YFSETQ. The CDR3 runs 15 residues. The J segment lost 10 bases and the V segment lost 0 bases, leaving 6 bases of the junction unmatched. CDR3 coding DNA: TGCGCCAGCAGCTTGGCTCTAGCGGGAGGTGAGGAGCAGTTCTTC. Translation gives CASSLALAGGEEQFF.

The chain recombines TRBV19 with TRBJ2-3, with 15 positions matching TRBD2. The germline CDR1 and CDR2 sequences are LNHDA and SQIVND (reference sequence). The CDR3 consists of 18 residues. V lost 7 bases to trimming and J lost 0 bases; unmatched junction nucleotides: 8. CDR3 nucleotide sequence: TGTGCCAGTACCTCTACGGGACTAGCGGGGGGTAGCACAGATACGCAGTATTTT. This translates into CASTSTGLAGGSTDTQYF.